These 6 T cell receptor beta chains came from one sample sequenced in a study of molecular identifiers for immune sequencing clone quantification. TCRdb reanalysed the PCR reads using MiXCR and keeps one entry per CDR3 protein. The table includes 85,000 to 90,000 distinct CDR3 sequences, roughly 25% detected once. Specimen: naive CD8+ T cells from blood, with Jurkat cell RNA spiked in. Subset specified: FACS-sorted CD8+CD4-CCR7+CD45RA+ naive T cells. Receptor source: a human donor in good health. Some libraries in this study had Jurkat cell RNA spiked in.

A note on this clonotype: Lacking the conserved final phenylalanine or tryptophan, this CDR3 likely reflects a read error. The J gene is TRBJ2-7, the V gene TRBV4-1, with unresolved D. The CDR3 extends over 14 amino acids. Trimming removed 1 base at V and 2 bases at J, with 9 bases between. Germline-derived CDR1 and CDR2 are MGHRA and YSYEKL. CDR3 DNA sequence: TGCGCCAGCAGCCAAGGACTTGCCACCTACGAGCAGTACTTA. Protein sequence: CASSQGLATYEQYL.

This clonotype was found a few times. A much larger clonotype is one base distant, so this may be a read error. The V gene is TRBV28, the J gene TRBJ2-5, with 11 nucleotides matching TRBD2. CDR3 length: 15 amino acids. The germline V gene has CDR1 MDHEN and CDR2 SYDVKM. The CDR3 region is CTSSSRLAGQETQYF. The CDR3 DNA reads TGTACCAGCTCCTCTAGACTAGCGGGGCAAGAGACCCAGTACTTC.

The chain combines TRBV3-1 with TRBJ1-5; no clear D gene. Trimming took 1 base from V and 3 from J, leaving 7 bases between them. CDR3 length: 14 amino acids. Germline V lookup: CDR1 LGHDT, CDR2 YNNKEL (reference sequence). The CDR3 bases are TGTGCCAGCAGCCAAGCCGACACCAATCAGCCCCAGCATTTT. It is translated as CASSQADTNQPQHF. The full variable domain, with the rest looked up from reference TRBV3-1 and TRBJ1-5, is DTAVSQTPKYLVTQMGNDKSIKCEQNLGHDTMYWYKQDSKKFLKIMFSYNNKELIINETVPNRFSPKSPDKAHLNLHINSLELGDSAVYFCASSQADTNQPQHFGDGTRLSIL.

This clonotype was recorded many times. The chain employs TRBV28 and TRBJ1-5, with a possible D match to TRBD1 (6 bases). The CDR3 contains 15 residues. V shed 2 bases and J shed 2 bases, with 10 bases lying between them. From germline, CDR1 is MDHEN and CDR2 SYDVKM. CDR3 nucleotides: TGTGCCAGCAGTTTAACAGGGTGGGGCAATCAGCCCCAGCATTTT. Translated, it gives CASSLTGWGNQPQHF.

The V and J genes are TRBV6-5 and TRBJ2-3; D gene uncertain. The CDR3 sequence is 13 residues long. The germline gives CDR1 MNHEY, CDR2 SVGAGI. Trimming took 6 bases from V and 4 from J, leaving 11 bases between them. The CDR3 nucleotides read TGTGCCAGCAGCTCGAAGGTGGCAGATACGCAGTATTTT. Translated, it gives CASSSKVADTQYF.

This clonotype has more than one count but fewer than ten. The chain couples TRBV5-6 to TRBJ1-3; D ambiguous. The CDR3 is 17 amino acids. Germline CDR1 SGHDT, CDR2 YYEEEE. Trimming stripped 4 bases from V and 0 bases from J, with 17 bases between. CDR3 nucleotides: TGTGCCAGCAGCCCAAAAAGGACGGCGGTCTCTGGAAACACCATATATTTT. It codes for CASSPKRTAVSGNTIYF.